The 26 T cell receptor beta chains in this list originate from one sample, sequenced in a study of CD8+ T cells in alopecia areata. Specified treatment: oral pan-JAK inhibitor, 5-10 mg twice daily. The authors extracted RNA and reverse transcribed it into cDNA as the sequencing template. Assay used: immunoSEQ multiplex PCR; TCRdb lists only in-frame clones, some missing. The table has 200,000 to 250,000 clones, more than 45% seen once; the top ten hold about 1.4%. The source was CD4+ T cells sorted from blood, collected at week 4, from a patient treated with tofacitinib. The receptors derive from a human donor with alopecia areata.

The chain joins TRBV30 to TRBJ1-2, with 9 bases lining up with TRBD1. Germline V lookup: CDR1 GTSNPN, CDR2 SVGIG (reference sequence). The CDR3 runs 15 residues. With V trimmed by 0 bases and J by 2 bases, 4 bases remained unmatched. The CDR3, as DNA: TGTGCCTGGAGTGTACAGGGGGCGCGGAACTATGGCTACACCTTC. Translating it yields CAWSVQGARNYGYTF. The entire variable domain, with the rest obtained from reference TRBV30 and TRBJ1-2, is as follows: SQTIHQWPATLVQPVGSPLSLECTVEGTSNPNLYWYRQAAGRGLQLLFYSVGIGQISSEVPQNLSASRPQDRQFILSSKKLLLSDSGFYLCAWSVQGARNYGYTFGSGTRLTVV.

In DNA, the CDR3 is TGTGCCAGCAGCCCCCAGCGGGGGGCCTACAATGAGCAGTTCTTC. Translated: CASSPQRGAYNEQFF. V and J are TRBV7-3 and TRBJ2-1, with TRBD2 matching over 9 bases. Germline CDR1 is SGHTA and CDR2 is FQGTGA. This CDR3 is built from 15 residues. The V and J ends lost 5 bases and 2 bases, in that order; junction bases with no gene match: 4. Drawing the rest from reference TRBV7-3 and TRBJ2-1, the complete variable domain is GAGVSQTPSNKVTEKGKYVELRCDPISGHTALYWYRQSLGQGPEFLIYFQGTGAADDSGLPNDRFFAVRPEGSVSTLKIQRTERGDSAVYLCASSPQRGAYNEQFFGPGTRLTVL.

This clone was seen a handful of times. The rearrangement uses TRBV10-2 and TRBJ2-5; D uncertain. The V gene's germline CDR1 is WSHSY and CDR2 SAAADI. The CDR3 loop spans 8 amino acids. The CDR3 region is CATEAQYF. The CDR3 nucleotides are TGCGCAACCGAGGCCCAGTACTTC.

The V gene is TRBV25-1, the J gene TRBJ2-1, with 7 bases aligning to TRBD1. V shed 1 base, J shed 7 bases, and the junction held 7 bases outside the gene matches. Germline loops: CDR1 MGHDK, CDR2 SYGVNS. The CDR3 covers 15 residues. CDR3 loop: CASSELKGARNEQFF. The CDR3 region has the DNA TGTGCCAGCAGTGAATTGAAGGGGGCGAGGAATGAGCAGTTCTTC.

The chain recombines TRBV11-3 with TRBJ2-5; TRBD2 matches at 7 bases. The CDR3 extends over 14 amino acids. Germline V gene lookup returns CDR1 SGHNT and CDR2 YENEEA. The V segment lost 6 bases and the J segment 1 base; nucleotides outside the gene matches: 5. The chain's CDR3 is CASSFSGAQETQYF. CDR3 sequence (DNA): TGTGCCAGCAGTTTCAGCGGGGCCCAAGAGACCCAGTACTTC.

The CDR3 reads CASRSQPDTQYF. CDR3 coding DNA: TGTGCCAGCAGGAGTCAACCAGATACGCAGTATTTT. The J gene is TRBJ2-3, the V gene TRBV2; D is uncertain. V was clipped by 6 bases and J by 4 bases, with 8 bases between them. Germline assignment: CDR1 SNHLY and CDR2 FYNNEI. This CDR3 has 12 residues. The full variable domain, its missing parts supplied by reference TRBV2 and TRBJ2-3, is EPEVTQTPSHQVTQMGQEVILRCVPISNHLYFYWYRQILGQKVEFLVSFYNNEISEKSEIFDDQFSVERPDGSNFTLKIRSTKLEDSAMYFCASRSQPDTQYFGPGTRLTVL.

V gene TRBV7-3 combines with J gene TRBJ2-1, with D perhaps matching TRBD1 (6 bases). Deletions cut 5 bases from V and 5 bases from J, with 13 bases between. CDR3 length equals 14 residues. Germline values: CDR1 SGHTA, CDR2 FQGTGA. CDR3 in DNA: TGTGCCAGCAGCCCAGGGGCAGCAAACAATGAGCAGTTCTTC. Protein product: CASSPGAANNEQFF.

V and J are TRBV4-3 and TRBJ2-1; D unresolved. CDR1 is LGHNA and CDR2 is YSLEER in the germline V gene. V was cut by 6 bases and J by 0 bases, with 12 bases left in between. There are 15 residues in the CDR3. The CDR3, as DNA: TGCGCCAGCAGTCCTAAGAGTGACTCCTACAATGAGCAGTTCTTC. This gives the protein CASSPKSDSYNEQFF.

The CDR3 region is CASSWGAGGSTDTQYF. The CDR3, as DNA: TGCGCCAGCAGCTGGGGAGCGGGGGGAAGCACAGATACGCAGTATTTT. The chain carries TRBV5-1 and TRBJ2-3, with TRBD2 matching over 9 bases. Per the germline V gene, CDR1 is SGHRS and CDR2 is YFSETQ. The V gene end was trimmed by 3 bases and the J gene end by 0 bases; junction bases not matched to a gene: 5. The CDR3 length is 16 residues.

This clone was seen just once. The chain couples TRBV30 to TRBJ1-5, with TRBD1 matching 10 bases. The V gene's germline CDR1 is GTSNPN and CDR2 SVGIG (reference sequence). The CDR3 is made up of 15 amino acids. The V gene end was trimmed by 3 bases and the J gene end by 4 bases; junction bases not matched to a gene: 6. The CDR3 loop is CAWSHMDRGNQPQHF. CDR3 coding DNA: TGTGCCTGGAGCCACATGGACAGGGGGAATCAGCCCCAGCATTTT.

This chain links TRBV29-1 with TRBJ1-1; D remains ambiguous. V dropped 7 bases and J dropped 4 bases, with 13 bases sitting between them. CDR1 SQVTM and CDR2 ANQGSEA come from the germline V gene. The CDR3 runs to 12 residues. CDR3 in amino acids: CSACGSGTEAFF. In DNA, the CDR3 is TGCAGCGCATGCGGTAGTGGCACTGAAGCTTTCTTT.

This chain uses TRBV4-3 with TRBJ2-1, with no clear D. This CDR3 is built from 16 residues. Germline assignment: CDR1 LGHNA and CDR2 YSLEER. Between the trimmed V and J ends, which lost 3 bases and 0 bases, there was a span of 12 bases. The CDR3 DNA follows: TGCGCCAGCAGCCAGATTCCGACGAGCTCCTACAATGAGCAGTTCTTC. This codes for CASSQIPTSSYNEQFF.

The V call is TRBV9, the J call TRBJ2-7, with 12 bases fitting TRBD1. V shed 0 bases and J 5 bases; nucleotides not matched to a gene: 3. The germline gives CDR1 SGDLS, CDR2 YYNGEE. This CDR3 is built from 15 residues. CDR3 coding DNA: TGTGCCAGCAGCGTAGGGGGACAGGGGGCGCACGAGCAGTACTTC. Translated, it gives CASSVGGQGAHEQYF. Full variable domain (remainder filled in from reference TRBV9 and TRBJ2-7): DSGVTQTPKHLITATGQRVTLRCSPRSGDLSVYWYQQSLDQGLQFLIQYYNGEERAKGNILERFSAQQFPDLHSELNLSSLELGDSALYFCASSVGGQGAHEQYFGPGTRLTVT.

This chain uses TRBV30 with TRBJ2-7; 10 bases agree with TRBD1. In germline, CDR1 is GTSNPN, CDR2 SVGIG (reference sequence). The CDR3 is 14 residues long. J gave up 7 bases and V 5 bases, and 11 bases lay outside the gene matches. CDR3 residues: CAWGGQGRRTEQYF. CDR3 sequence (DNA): TGTGCCTGGGGGGGACAGGGGAGGCGTACAGAGCAGTACTTC.

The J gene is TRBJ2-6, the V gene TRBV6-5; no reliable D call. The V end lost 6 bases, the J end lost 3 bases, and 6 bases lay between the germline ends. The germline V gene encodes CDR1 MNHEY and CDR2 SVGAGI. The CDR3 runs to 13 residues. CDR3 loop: CASRALGANVLTF. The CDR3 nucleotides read TGTGCCAGCAGAGCCCTTGGGGCCAACGTCCTGACTTTC.

The CDR3 sequence: CASSGRSPLSPNIQYF. CDR3 nucleotides: TGTGCCAGCAGTGGGAGATCCCCCCTATCTCCAAACATTCAGTACTTC. The rearrangement joins TRBV2 to TRBJ2-4; D is undetermined. There are 16 residues in the CDR3. Trimming pared 4 bases from V and 6 bases from J, leaving 19 bases between. Per the germline V gene, CDR1 is SNHLY and CDR2 is FYNNEI.

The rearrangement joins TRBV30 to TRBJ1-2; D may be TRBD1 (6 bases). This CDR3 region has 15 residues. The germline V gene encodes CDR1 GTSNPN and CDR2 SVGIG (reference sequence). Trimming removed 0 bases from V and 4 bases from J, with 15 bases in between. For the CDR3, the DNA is TGTGCCTGGAGTGTAGCGGGGGGCTTTCTCTATGGCTACACCTTC. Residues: CAWSVAGGFLYGYTF. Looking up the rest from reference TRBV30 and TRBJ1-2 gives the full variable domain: SQTIHQWPATLVQPVGSPLSLECTVEGTSNPNLYWYRQAAGRGLQLLFYSVGIGQISSEVPQNLSASRPQDRQFILSSKKLLLSDSGFYLCAWSVAGGFLYGYTFGSGTRLTVV.

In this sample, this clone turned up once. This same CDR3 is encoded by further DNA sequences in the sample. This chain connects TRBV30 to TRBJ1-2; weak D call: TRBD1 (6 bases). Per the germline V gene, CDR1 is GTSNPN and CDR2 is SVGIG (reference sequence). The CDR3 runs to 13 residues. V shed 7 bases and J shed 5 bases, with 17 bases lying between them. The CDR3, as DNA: TGTGCCTTCCGGGGGGGGCACGAGTATGGCTACACCTTC. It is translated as CAFRGGHEYGYTF. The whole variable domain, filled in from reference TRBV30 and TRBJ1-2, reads SQTIHQWPATLVQPVGSPLSLECTVEGTSNPNLYWYRQAAGRGLQLLFYSVGIGQISSEVPQNLSASRPQDRQFILSSKKLLLSDSGFYLCAFRGGHEYGYTFGSGTRLTVV.

The CDR3 reads CAKGPTDTQYF. CDR3 nucleotide sequence: TGTGCCAAAGGACCCACAGATACGCAGTATTTT. The rearrangement joins TRBV2 to TRBJ2-3, with D uncertain. Trimming left V 10 bases short and J 2 bases short, with 7 bases between. Germline V gene data show CDR1 as SNHLY and CDR2 as FYNNEI. The CDR3 covers 11 residues.

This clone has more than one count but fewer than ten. The CDR3 protein is CASSAPESGNTIYF. DNA for the CDR3: TGTGCCAGCAGCGCCCCTGAGTCTGGAAACACCATATATTTT. The gene calls are TRBV9 and TRBJ1-3; D call uncertain. The germline V gene encodes CDR1 SGDLS and CDR2 YYNGEE. This CDR3 comprises 14 residues. V lost 3 bases, J lost 1 base, and 8 bases lay in between.

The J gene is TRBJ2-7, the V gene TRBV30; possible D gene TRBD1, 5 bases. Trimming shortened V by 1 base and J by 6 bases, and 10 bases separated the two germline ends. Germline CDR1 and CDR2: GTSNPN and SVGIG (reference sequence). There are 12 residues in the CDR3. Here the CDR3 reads CAWSGGFSEQYF. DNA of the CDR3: TGTGCCTGGAGTGGGGGCTTTTCCGAGCAGTACTTC.

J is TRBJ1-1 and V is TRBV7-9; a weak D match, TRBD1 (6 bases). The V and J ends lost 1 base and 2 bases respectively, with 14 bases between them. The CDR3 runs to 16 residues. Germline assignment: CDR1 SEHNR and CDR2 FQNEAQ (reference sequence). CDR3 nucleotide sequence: TGTGCCAGCAGCTTAGATTGGGGAGGGGGAAACACTGAAGCTTTCTTT. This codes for CASSLDWGGGNTEAFF. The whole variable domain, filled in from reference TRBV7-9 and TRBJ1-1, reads DTGVSQNPRHKITKRGQNVTFRCDPISEHNRLYWYRQTLGQGPEFLTYFQNEAQLEKSRLLSDRFSAERPKGSFSTLEIQRTEQGDSAMYLCASSLDWGGGNTEAFFGQGTRLTVV.

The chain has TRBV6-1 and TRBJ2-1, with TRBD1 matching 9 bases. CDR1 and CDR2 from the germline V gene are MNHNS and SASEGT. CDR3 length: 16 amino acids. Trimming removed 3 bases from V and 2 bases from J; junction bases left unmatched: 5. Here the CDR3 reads CASSDPQGATYNEQFF. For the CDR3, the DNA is TGTGCCAGCAGTGACCCACAGGGGGCCACCTACAATGAGCAGTTCTTC.

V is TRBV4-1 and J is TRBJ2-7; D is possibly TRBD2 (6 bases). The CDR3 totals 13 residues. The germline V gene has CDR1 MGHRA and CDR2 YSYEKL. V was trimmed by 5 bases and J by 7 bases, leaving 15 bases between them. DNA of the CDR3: TGCGCCAGCAGCGGGACTTTGGTAGGGGAGCAGTACTTC. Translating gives CASSGTLVGEQYF.

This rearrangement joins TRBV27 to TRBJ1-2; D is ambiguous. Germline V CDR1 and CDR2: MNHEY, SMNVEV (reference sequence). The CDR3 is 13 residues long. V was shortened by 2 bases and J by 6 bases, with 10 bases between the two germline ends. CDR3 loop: CASSLNSLNGYTF. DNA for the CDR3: TGTGCCAGCAGTTTAAACAGCCTAAATGGCTACACCTTC.

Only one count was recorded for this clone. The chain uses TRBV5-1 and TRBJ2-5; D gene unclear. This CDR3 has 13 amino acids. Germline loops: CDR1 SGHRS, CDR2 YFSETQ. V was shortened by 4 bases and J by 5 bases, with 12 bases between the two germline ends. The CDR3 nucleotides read TGCGCCAGCAGCGACCAGTTCGGGGAGACCCAGTACTTC. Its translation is CASSDQFGETQYF. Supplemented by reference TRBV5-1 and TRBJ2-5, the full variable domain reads KAGVTQTPRYLIKTRGQQVTLSCSPISGHRSVSWYQQTPGQGLQFLFEYFSETQRNKGNFPGRFSGRQFSNSRSEMNVSTLELGDSALYLCASSDQFGETQYFGPGTRLLVL.